Below, 15 T cell receptor beta chains from the same sample are listed, as sequenced in a study of beta chain features in type 1 diabetes (dated by TCRdb to 2016 to 2019). Receptors were amplified or captured by the immunoSEQ multiplex PCR assay. All of the isolated RNA was reverse transcribed with the High Capacity cDNA Reverse Transcription Kit, so expressed TCRB transcripts were sequenced. This immuneACCESS table, as held by TCRdb, lists in-frame sequences with V and J called but not all clones. Of the missing ones, under half trace to an unresolved V gene in checked studies; the others have no known cause. The sample table lists 250,000 to 350,000 clones, approximately 10% of them with a count of one. The ten largest clonotypes hold more than 0.015% of the sample. The sample taken for sequencing was naive CD4+ T cells from blood. Sample cell subset or site, as interpreted from the label and publication: true naive CD4+ T cells. The receptor source for this set is a woman in her thirties in good health.

V is TRBV7-6 and J is TRBJ1-5; D is unresolved. The length of the CDR3 is 15 residues. Germline V gives CDR1 SGHVS, CDR2 FNYEAQ. Trimming stripped 5 bases from V and 7 bases from J, with 18 bases between. The CDR3 sequence: CASSPAWTRTQPQHF. CDR3 nucleotides: TGTGCCAGCAGCCCCGCTTGGACTCGAACGCAGCCCCAGCATTTT.

The chain employs TRBV7-9 and TRBJ2-5; 10 bases match TRBD1. Trimming cost V 5 bases and J 1 base; bases outside gene matches: 7. Germline V lookup: CDR1 SEHNR, CDR2 FQNEAQ (reference sequence). CDR3 length: 16 residues. CDR3 nucleotides: TGTGCCAGCAGCAACCGGGACAGGGGATTCCAAGAGACCCAGTACTTC. It specifies CASSNRDRGFQETQYF.

This clone was seen more than once but under ten times. The chain joins TRBV5-1 to TRBJ2-5; 13 nucleotides line up with TRBD2. V shed 5 bases and J 2 bases; nucleotides not matched to a gene: 6. There are 16 residues in the CDR3. Germline-derived CDR1 and CDR2 are SGHRS and YFSETQ. This chain's CDR3 is CASRVGTSGKQETQYF. DNA for the CDR3: TGCGCCAGCAGAGTTGGGACTAGCGGGAAGCAAGAGACCCAGTACTTC.

This chain uses TRBV30 with TRBJ2-3; tentative D call: TRBD1 (5 bases). The ends were cut back, 2 bases at V and 3 bases at J, with 12 bases in the middle. CDR3 length: 14 amino acids. Germline V gene data show CDR1 as GTSNPN and CDR2 as SVGIG (reference sequence). The CDR3 region has the DNA TGTGCCTGGAGTAGGGCAGGGATAACAGATACGCAGTATTTT. Translating gives CAWSRAGITDTQYF.

This clone was seen a handful of times. The chain has TRBV5-1 and TRBJ2-1; TRBD1 aligns across 11 bases. The CDR3 sequence is 15 residues long. V was pared by 0 bases and J by 7 bases, with 3 bases of the junction left unmatched. The germline gives CDR1 SGHRS, CDR2 YFSETQ. DNA for the CDR3: TGCGCCAGCAGCTTGGAAGGACAGGGGGCTAATGAGCAGTTCTTC. Residues: CASSLEGQGANEQFF.

In the case of this clone: Other DNA sequences in the same sample also yield this CDR3. This rearrangement joins TRBV9 to TRBJ2-7, with D perhaps TRBD2 (5 bases). Germline CDR1 is SGDLS and CDR2 is YYNGEE. Trimming stripped 0 bases from V and 3 bases from J, with 13 bases between. The CDR3 length is 15 residues. For the CDR3, the DNA is TGTGCCAGCAGCGTAGGGAGCGGAACTTTCTACGAGCAGTACTTC. Amino acid sequence: CASSVGSGTFYEQYF.

This clone has only a few counts. The V and J genes are TRBV28 and TRBJ2-7; 9 positions match TRBD1. V shed 3 bases, J shed 6 bases, and the junction held 9 bases outside the gene matches. Germline CDR1 is MDHEN and CDR2 is SYDVKM. This CDR3 has 15 residues. DNA of the CDR3: TGTGCCAGCAGTTTTTCCGGGACAGGGTATTTCGAGCAGTACTTC. Protein product: CASSFSGTGYFEQYF.

The chain uses TRBV7-9 and TRBJ2-1; 7 bases agree with TRBD1. Germline V gives CDR1 SEHNR, CDR2 FQNEAQ (reference sequence). Germline trimming cut 3 bases from V and 5 bases from J; bases unmatched to any gene: 7. CDR3 length: 15 residues. The chain's CDR3 is CASSLTQGRDNEQFF. The CDR3 nucleotides read TGTGCCAGCAGCTTGACACAGGGGCGCGACAATGAGCAGTTCTTC. Full variable domain (missing parts from reference TRBV7-9 and TRBJ2-1): DTGVSQNPRHKITKRGQNVTFRCDPISEHNRLYWYRQTLGQGPEFLTYFQNEAQLEKSRLLSDRFSAERPKGSFSTLEIQRTEQGDSAMYLCASSLTQGRDNEQFFGPGTRLTVL.

This clone was observed a few times. This chain connects TRBV4-2 to TRBJ2-1; D gene ambiguous. This CDR3 is built from 13 residues. Trimming removed 0 bases at V and 6 bases at J, with 6 bases between. Germline V gene data show CDR1 as LGHNA and CDR2 as YNFKEQ. DNA for the CDR3: TGTGCCAGCAGCCAAGAGCGGTTCAATGAGCAGTTCTTC. Encoded protein: CASSQERFNEQFF.

The rearrangement links TRBV7-2 to TRBJ2-1; 11 positions agree with TRBD2. Looked up from germline, CDR1 is SGHTA and CDR2 is FQGNSA. V dropped 7 bases and J dropped 4; count of bases not matched to a gene: 6. The CDR3 extends over 15 amino acids. The CDR3 nucleotides read TGTGCCAGCACCGCGAGACTAGCGGGGTACAATGAGCAGTTCTTC. Its translation: CASTARLAGYNEQFF.

This clone appeared a few times. This CDR3 is CASSRILAGGSGADTQYF. Here the CDR3 DNA reads TGTGCCAGCTCACGGATCCTAGCGGGAGGTTCGGGAGCAGATACGCAGTATTTT. The J gene is TRBJ2-3, the V gene TRBV18; 11 positions agree with TRBD2. This CDR3 spans 18 amino acids. J was trimmed by 4 bases and V by 4 bases; bases with no gene match: 13. CDR1 and CDR2 from the germline V gene are KGHSH and LQKENI.

This clone was found a few times. The chain recombines TRBV5-6 with TRBJ2-2, with 9 bases lining up with TRBD2. Germline trimming cut 2 bases from V and 3 bases from J; bases unmatched to any gene: 5. The CDR3 runs to 16 residues. Germline loops: CDR1 SGHDT, CDR2 YYEEEE. The CDR3 is CASSFRLAGYTGELFF. The CDR3 DNA reads TGTGCCAGCAGCTTTAGGCTAGCGGGATACACCGGGGAGCTGTTTTTT.

This clone was counted between two and nine times. This rearrangement joins TRBV10-2 to TRBJ2-7, with D uncertain. Between the trimmed V and J ends, which lost 8 bases and 3 bases, there was a span of 17 bases. This CDR3 comprises 14 residues. Germline lookup yields CDR1 WSHSY and CDR2 SAAADI. CDR3 in amino acids: CASFLDLESYEQYF. Written as DNA, the CDR3 is TGCGCCAGCTTCCTAGACCTAGAGAGCTACGAGCAGTACTTC.

A single count supports this clone. This chain uses TRBV7-6 with TRBJ2-5, with 9 bases matching TRBD1. CDR1 is SGHVS and CDR2 is FNYEAQ in the germline V gene. V lost 0 bases to trimming and J lost 5 bases; unmatched junction nucleotides: 4. This CDR3 is 15 amino acids long. The CDR3 DNA follows: TGTGCCAGCAGCTTAGCCGGGACAGGGCGGGAGACCCAGTACTTC. This encodes CASSLAGTGRETQYF.

This chain links TRBV7-7 with TRBJ2-7; 10 bases align to TRBD2. The CDR3 has 16 amino acids. The V gene's germline CDR1 is SSHAT and CDR2 FNYEAQ (reference sequence). CDR3 DNA sequence: TGTGCTAGCCAAGCGGGAGGGCCTCTGGATATCGACGAGCAGTACTTC. Protein sequence: CASQAGGPLDIDEQYF. The variable domain in full, with the rest retrieved from reference TRBV7-7 and TRBJ2-7, is GAGVSQSPRYKVTKRGQDVTLRCDPISSHATLYWYQQALGQGPEFLTYFNYEAQPDKSGLPSDRFSAERPEGSISTLTIQRTEQRDSAMYRCASQAGGPLDIDEQYFGPGTRLTVT.